A selection of T cell receptor beta chains follows, all from one sample in a study of T cell changes during pregnancy in multiple sclerosis. Method: immunoSEQ multiplex PCR; TCRdb's copy keeps in-frame clones and lacks some. Here the sample spans under 80,000 clones, approximately 93% being singletons. The sample here was peripheral blood, taken in the second trimester of pregnancy. The receptors shown here come from a female donor with multiple sclerosis, enrolled in a pregnancy study. The CDR3 runs from the conserved cysteine through the conserved F or W. The D gene is left open where the match is weak. A clone size is listed for some rows: how often the clone was seen (once, few, many), or a class if it is expanded.

CDR3nt	CDR3aa	abundance	j_gene	v_gene	d_gene
TGCGCCAGCAGCTTTGGCGCGGGGGTTAATACAGATACGCAGTATTTT	CASSFGAGVNTDTQYF	NA	TRBJ2-3	TRBV5-1	TRBD2
TGTGCCAGCAGCGCGACCGGGGGGCTCAATCAGCCCCAGCATTTT	CASSATGGLNQPQHF	NA	TRBJ1-5	TRBV9	NA
TGTGCCAGCAGCTCCGGACTAGCGGGGGCGGATACGCAGTATTTT	CASSSGLAGADTQYF	NA	TRBJ2-3	TRBV11-3	TRBD2
TGTGCCTGGACCAAGGCAGGGAATGAGCAGTTCTTC	CAWTKAGNEQFF	NA	TRBJ2-1	TRBV30	NA
TGTGCCAGCAGCTTCGAGAGGAATTCACCCCTCCACTTT	CASSFERNSPLHF	NA	TRBJ1-6	TRBV7-2	NA
TGTGCCAGCAGCTCGGGACAGTCAGCCACCTACGAGCAGTACTTC	CASSSGQSATYEQYF	once	TRBJ2-7	TRBV7-2	TRBD1
TGTGCCAGTAAGGATCTAGCGGGAGGAACCCTCACCGGGGAGCTGTTTTTT	CASKDLAGGTLTGELFF	NA	TRBJ2-2	TRBV19	TRBD2
TGTGCCAGCACCCTAGACAGGGGGCTCTTTCAGCCCCAGCATTTT	CASTLDRGLFQPQHF	NA	TRBJ1-5	TRBV6-1	TRBD1
TGTGCCAGCTCACCCTCACAGGGCCCCTACGAGCAGTACTTC	CASSPSQGPYEQYF	NA	TRBJ2-7	TRBV18	NA
TGTGCCAGCAGCCTTTCACCCTCGGGGGTGAACTATGGCTACACCTTC	CASSLSPSGVNYGYTF	NA	TRBJ1-2	TRBV2	NA
TGTGCCAGCAGTGCAACTCCCGGGACTAGCGGACCTCAGTTCTTC	CASSATPGTSGPQFF	NA	TRBJ2-1	TRBV6-4	TRBD2
TGTGCCAGCAGTTTCACCTGGACAGACGAGCAGTACTTC	CASSFTWTDEQYF	NA	TRBJ2-7	TRBV27	NA
TGTGCCAGCAGCCGAAGTCAGGGTGTAGGCACAGATACGCAGTATTTT	CASSRSQGVGTDTQYF	NA	TRBJ2-3	TRBV7-6	NA
TGTGCCAACGGGAGTGGCGGCCATGGCTACACCTTC	CANGSGGHGYTF	NA	TRBJ1-2	TRBV6-5	NA
TGTGCCAGTAGTAGGGGGGATTCGGACGTCGGGGAGACCCAGTACTTC	CASSRGDSDVGETQYF	NA	TRBJ2-5	TRBV19	NA
TGTGCCAGCAGCTCTCTAGGGGGGGACACTGAAGCTTTCTTT	CASSSLGGDTEAFF	NA	TRBJ1-1	TRBV7-2	NA
TGCGCCAGCAGTCCTCCCGCGGGGCGGGGGGGCCTGGCCTACAATGAGCAGTTCTTC	CASSPPAGRGGLAYNEQFF	NA	TRBJ2-1	TRBV4-3	TRBD2
TGTGCCAGCAGCCGAGCCCAAGTGGAGACCCAGTACTTC	CASSRAQVETQYF	NA	TRBJ2-5	TRBV7-9	NA
TGTGCCAGCAGCGGACGGACAGCGGGGGGGCCAAACGAGCAGTACTTC	CASSGRTAGGPNEQYF	NA	TRBJ2-7	TRBV7-6	TRBD2
TGTGCCAGCAGCCCGAGACAGGGGTGGATGAACACTGAAGCTTTCTTT	CASSPRQGWMNTEAFF	NA	TRBJ1-1	TRBV7-9	TRBD1
TGTGCCAGCGGTCGGGATTCCCATTACGAGCAGTACTTC	CASGRDSHYEQYF	NA	TRBJ2-7	TRBV2	NA
TGTGCCAGCAGTCAAACAACCAGGGCGGAGTTAGGAGGCTACACCTTC	CASSQTTRAELGGYTF	NA	TRBJ1-2	TRBV6-4	NA
TGTGCCAGCAGTCTGGACAAACAGATACCAGATACGCAGTATTTT	CASSLDKQIPDTQYF	NA	TRBJ2-3	TRBV2	NA
TGTGCCAGCAGCCAAGGAGCCTACAATGAGCAGTTCTTC	CASSQGAYNEQFF	NA	TRBJ2-1	TRBV4-2	NA
TGCGCCAGCACCCACCCAAAGGGGGGACAGTTAGGTACCGGGGAGCTGTTTTTT	CASTHPKGGQLGTGELFF	once	TRBJ2-2	TRBV5-1	NA
TGTGCCAGTAGTGCGGCTTTCGGGACTGCCAGCACAGATACGCAGTATTTT	CASSAAFGTASTDTQYF	NA	TRBJ2-3	TRBV19	NA
TGTGCCAGCAGTGCCGGGGGATTGAACACCGGGGAGCTGTTTTTT	CASSAGGLNTGELFF	NA	TRBJ2-2	TRBV6-1	NA
TGCAGCGGCGGGACTAGCGGGGGGGTCGAGGAGCAGTTCTTC	CSGGTSGGVEEQFF	NA	TRBJ2-1	TRBV29-1	TRBD2
TGTGCCAGCAGCTCCCTCGAGGAGGTCGATGAAAAACTGTTTTTT	CASSSLEEVDEKLFF	NA	TRBJ1-4	TRBV7-9	NA
TGTGCCAGCAGCGAACTAGGGAGGGCAAGCAATCAGCCCCAGCATTTT	CASSELGRASNQPQHF	NA	TRBJ1-5	TRBV5-5	NA
TGTGCCAGCAGCTTAGGCCGGGACAGGGTGAATTCACCCCTCCACTTT	CASSLGRDRVNSPLHF	NA	TRBJ1-6	TRBV11-2	TRBD1
TGTGCCAGCAGCGTAGCTAGTGGTGATGAGACCCAGTACTTC	CASSVASGDETQYF	NA	TRBJ2-5	TRBV9	NA
TGTGCCAGCAGGGTCCAGGTCCACGAGCAGTACTTC	CASRVQVHEQYF	once	TRBJ2-7	TRBV2	NA
TGTGCCAGCTCACCAAGACAGGGGGATGGCTACACCTTC	CASSPRQGDGYTF	NA	TRBJ1-2	TRBV18	TRBD1
TGCGCCAGCCGGCCCGACAGGGCGAGCGCAGATACGCAGTATTTT	CASRPDRASADTQYF	few	TRBJ2-3	TRBV4-3	TRBD1
TGCGCCAGCAGCTTGGATGGCGGGGGGGCAGATACGCAGTATTTT	CASSLDGGGADTQYF	NA	TRBJ2-3	TRBV5-1	TRBD2
TGTGCCAGCAGCCGGGACAATGAGCAGTTCTTC	CASSRDNEQFF	NA	TRBJ2-1	TRBV5-6	NA
TGTGCCAGCCGGACAGGGCCCTCCTACGAGCAGTACTTC	CASRTGPSYEQYF	NA	TRBJ2-7	TRBV28	TRBD1
TGTGCCAGCAGTTACTCCACAGGGGGCTATGGCTACACCTTC	CASSYSTGGYGYTF	NA	TRBJ1-2	TRBV6-5	TRBD1
TGTGCCTGGAGTCCGGACAGGGCGTTTCGAGAAAAACTGTTTTTT	CAWSPDRAFREKLFF	NA	TRBJ1-4	TRBV30	TRBD1
TGTGCCAGCAGTTTAGGCGGTTCTGGAAACACCATATATTTT	CASSLGGSGNTIYF	NA	TRBJ1-3	TRBV27	NA
TGTGCCAGCAGGCAACAGGGGGCTAGGGATGAGCAGTTCTTC	CASRQQGARDEQFF	NA	TRBJ2-1	TRBV13	TRBD1
TGTGCCAGCAGCACCGGGACTTTGGTCGAGCAGTACTTC	CASSTGTLVEQYF	NA	TRBJ2-7	TRBV7-8	NA
TGTGCCAGCAGCCCCCTAGCGGCTAGCACAGATACGCAGTATTTT	CASSPLAASTDTQYF	NA	TRBJ2-3	TRBV7-3	TRBD2
TGTGCCAGCAGAAGGGGACAGTCCATCTATCAGCCCCAGCATTTT	CASRRGQSIYQPQHF	NA	TRBJ1-5	TRBV2	TRBD1
TGTGCCAGCAGCTTGGGACTAGCGGGTGGATACAATGAGCAGTTCTTC	CASSLGLAGGYNEQFF	NA	TRBJ2-1	TRBV11-2	TRBD2
TGTGCCAGCAGTTTCAAGCGGGGTTTGGGGACCAATCAGCCCCAGCATTTT	CASSFKRGLGTNQPQHF	NA	TRBJ1-5	TRBV27	NA
TGTGCCAGCAGGGGGCTGAAGGGAAACACCATATATTTT	CASRGLKGNTIYF	NA	TRBJ1-3	TRBV6-4	NA
TGTGCCAGCTCACCCCTCAGGGGCGGGAGCTCCTACGAGCAGTACTTC	CASSPLRGGSSYEQYF	NA	TRBJ2-7	TRBV18	NA
TGTGCCAGCAGCTTGACTAGTGGCGATGAGCAGTTCTTC	CASSLTSGDEQFF	NA	TRBJ2-1	TRBV5-4	NA
TGTGCCAGCAGTTCGACAGAGAATTCACCCCTCCACTTT	CASSSTENSPLHF	few	TRBJ1-6	TRBV6-5	NA
TGTGCCAGCAGCTTCGGACAGGTGGTGGAAGAGACCCAGTACTTC	CASSFGQVVEETQYF	NA	TRBJ2-5	TRBV7-9	TRBD1
TGCGCCAGCAGCCAACCAGACACAGATACGCAGTATTTT	CASSQPDTDTQYF	NA	TRBJ2-3	TRBV4-1	NA
TGTGCCACCGGCGCGGCAGGGGGCGAAGAGACCCAGTACTTC	CATGAAGGEETQYF	NA	TRBJ2-5	TRBV6-6	TRBD1
TGCGCCAGCAGCCAAGATCTGGACAGAACCTATGGCTACACCTTC	CASSQDLDRTYGYTF	NA	TRBJ1-2	TRBV4-1	NA
TGTGCCTGGACTAGGGGCAGATCGAACACCGGGGAGCTGTTTTTT	CAWTRGRSNTGELFF	NA	TRBJ2-2	TRBV30	NA
TGCGCCAGCAGCTCGGGACAGGGGGGCTCCTACGAGCAGTACTTC	CASSSGQGGSYEQYF	NA	TRBJ2-7	TRBV5-1	TRBD1
TGTGCCAGCTCACCAATTAGCGGAAGCTATGGCTACACCTTC	CASSPISGSYGYTF	NA	TRBJ1-2	TRBV18	NA
TGCGCCAGCAGCCAGGGGACAGGGGGCTATGGCTACACCTTC	CASSQGTGGYGYTF	once	TRBJ1-2	TRBV4-1	TRBD1
TGTGCCATCAGTGAGTATGGTGGCAGGGGGGACGAGCAGTACTTC	CAISEYGGRGDEQYF	NA	TRBJ2-7	TRBV10-3	NA